The rows below give T cell receptor beta chains drawn from one sample of a study of cytomegalovirus exposure and HLA in healthy donors. The method was immunoSEQ multiplex PCR; TCRdb's version includes in-frame clones alone and lacks a portion of them. The table lists 110,000 to 150,000 clones, approximately 84% of them singletons. The sequenced sample consisted of PBMCs. These receptors all come from a woman aged 25 to 39 in good health and CMV-seronegative. CDR3s include the opening cysteine and the closing phenylalanine or tryptophan. The D gene is left open where the match is weak. Size tells how often a clone was seen (once, few, many) or the class of an expanded clone, and some rows leave it out.

abundance	v_gene	j_gene	d_gene	CDR3nt	CDR3aa
.	TRBV7-2	TRBJ2-3	TRBD2	TGTGCCAGCAGCTTAGTGGGAGGGGCTTGGTATGGCACAGATACGCAGTATTTT	CASSLVGGAWYGTDTQYF
once	TRBV5-1	TRBJ1-2	TRBD1	TGCGCCAGCAGCCGCACAGGGGAATATGGCTACACCTTC	CASSRTGEYGYTF
.	TRBV5-6	TRBJ1-3	.	TGTGCCAGCAGCTTGTACGAAGGAGGTGGAAACACCATATATTTT	CASSLYEGGGNTIYF
.	TRBV6-5	TRBJ1-2	.	TGTGCCAGCAGTCCGGACACCTATGGCTACACCTTC	CASSPDTYGYTF
.	TRBV27	TRBJ2-7	TRBD1	TGTGCCAGCAGTCGGGACAGGGGGTACGAGCAGTACTTC	CASSRDRGYEQYF
.	TRBV7-2	TRBJ1-2	.	TGTGCCAGCAGCTTAGATGAGAGGGTGGGCTACACCTTC	CASSLDERVGYTF
.	TRBV30	TRBJ2-1	TRBD1	TGTGCCTGGAGTGGGACAGGGAACAATGAGCAGTTCTTC	CAWSGTGNNEQFF
once	TRBV4-3	TRBJ1-2	.	TGCGCCAGCAGCCAAGATCTATCGTTATACTATGGCTACACCTTC	CASSQDLSLYYGYTF
.	TRBV11-2	TRBJ2-7	.	TGTGCCAGCAGCGTTGGGGGCCACGAGCAGTACTTC	CASSVGGHEQYF
once	TRBV18	TRBJ2-7	TRBD1	TGTGCCAGCTCATCGGACAGGGATTCCTACGAGCAGTACTTC	CASSSDRDSYEQYF
.	TRBV5-1	TRBJ1-1	.	TGCGCCAGCAGCCGTATGACAGCGAACACTGAAGCTTTCTTT	CASSRMTANTEAFF